What follows describes a single TCR beta chain. Its target is not known. The CDR3 is made up of 16 amino acids. J lost 2 bases, V lost 4 bases, and 2 bases had no gene match. CDR1 is LGHNA, CDR2 YSLEER, per germline. The PCR was carried out with 60 Vbeta primers and 13 Jbeta primers. Repertoires were generated with immunoSEQ multiplex PCR, while TCRdb's copy carries only in-frame clones and drops some. The repertoire holds about 170,000 clones, with about 85% as singletons. This sample was taken from a study of cytomegalovirus exposure and HLA in healthy donors. Study in general: As released early, the data held roughly 85 million unique TCRs from HLA-typed donors.

Study-wide findings and caveats: With DRB1 most and HLA-C fewest, TCR association rates differed between HLA loci in a later analysis.

The source is a man younger than 35 in good health and CMV-seropositive. The specimen was PBMCs. This rearrangement joins TRBV4-3 to TRBJ2-2; 12 bases fit TRBD1. CDR3 coding DNA: TGCGCCAGCAGCCCGGGACAGGGGGCAAACACCGGGGAGCTGTTTTTT. As protein: CASSPGQGANTGELFF.